This record looks at one T cell receptor beta chain sequence and its context. What it recognizes is unknown. Per the germline V gene, CDR1 is MNHNS and CDR2 is SASEGT. This CDR3 is built from 15 residues. V shed 6 bases, J shed 2 bases, and the junction held 4 bases outside the gene matches. TCRdb itself ran the reads through MiXCR, one entry per CDR3 protein. The sample shows roughly 120,000 distinct CDR3 sequences, under 35% of them seen only once. The sample originates from a study of T cell repertoires in cytomegalovirus infection. Study-level information: CMV epitopes, recently identified HLA-C-restricted and well-studied HLA-B-restricted, were used. Public TCR beta signature analysis indicated the presence of both CMV infection and matching HLA type.

Study-wide results and limits: Within the response measured ex vivo, HLA-C-restricted CMV-specific TCR beta clonotypes were dominant. There were carriers of CMV plus the relevant HLA, and cumulative public TCR beta family frequency identified them.

The receptor's source is a human donor in good health (CMV status not recorded). Some clones in this sample may be carry-over from other donors' samples. The chain combines TRBV6-1 with TRBJ2-2; 9 positions agree with TRBD1. The sequenced sample was CD8+ T cells from cultured PBMCs, obtained from culture after CMV antigen stimulation. CDR3 sequence: CASRDTGGNTGELFF. The CDR3 bases are TGTGCCAGCAGAGACACAGGGGGCAACACCGGGGAGCTGTTTTTT.